These T cell receptor beta chains were read from a single sample in a study of blood T cell repertoires in COVID-19. The data were produced by immunoSEQ multiplex PCR, yet TCRdb's version contains in-frame clones alone and is incomplete. The table lists 180,000 or so clones, approximately 85% of them singletons. The sample taken for sequencing was peripheral blood. The receptor set was obtained from an elderly woman with acute or convalescent COVID-19. Both conserved end residues are part of each CDR3. The D gene is left open where the match is weak. Size is stated for part of the rows, as once, few or many counts, or as a class when the clone is expanded.

V gene	D gene	clone size	J gene	CDR3 DNA	CDR3 protein
TRBV7-2	TRBD1	once	TRBJ2-7	TGTGCCAGCAGCTACGGACAGGGTCCCTACGAGCAGTACTTC	CASSYGQGPYEQYF
TRBV6-4	TRBD2	NA	TRBJ2-3	TGTGCCAGCAGTTCTAGCGGGAGGACCACAGATACGCAGTATTTT	CASSSSGRTTDTQYF
TRBV5-1	NA	NA	TRBJ1-3	TGCGCCAGCAGCTTGGACAGGGGAAACACCATATATTTT	CASSLDRGNTIYF
TRBV7-2	NA	NA	TRBJ2-1	TGTGCCAGCAGCTTACGAATGGGAGATGAGCAGTTCTTC	CASSLRMGDEQFF
TRBV7-8	NA	NA	TRBJ2-6	TGTGCCAGCAGCACAGGGTCCGGGGCCAACGTCCTGACTTTC	CASSTGSGANVLTF
TRBV11-2	NA	NA	TRBJ1-2	TGTGCCAGCAGCCCACTTTTGGAGCGCACCTTC	CASSPLLERTF
TRBV27	TRBD1	NA	TRBJ1-1	TGTGCCAGCAGTCCAGGAGAGGGGGCTGTTCCTGAAGCTTTCTTT	CASSPGEGAVPEAFF
TRBV4-2	NA	few	TRBJ1-1	TGTGCCAGCAGCCAACCCTCGGGGAACACTGAAGCTTTCTTT	CASSQPSGNTEAFF
TRBV29-1	TRBD1	NA	TRBJ1-2	TGCAGCGTTTCCCAGGGGGCTGGATATGGCTACACCTTC	CSVSQGAGYGYTF
TRBV6-2/TRBV6-3	TRBD1	NA	TRBJ2-3	TGTGCCAGCAGTTATCCGGGACAGGGAGTGTCGGATACGCAGTATTTT	CASSYPGQGVSDTQYF
TRBV27	TRBD1	NA	TRBJ1-1	TGTGCCAGCCGCAACATAGACAGGGATGCTTTCTTT	CASRNIDRDAFF
TRBV27	NA	NA	TRBJ2-7	TGTGCCAGCAGTATATATGCCCGAGATTTATCCTCCTACGAGCAGTACTTC	CASSIYARDLSSYEQYF
TRBV20-1	TRBD2	NA	TRBJ2-1	TGCAGTGCTAGTGGTGGCGGGGGAAATTCCTACAATGAGCAGTTCTTC	CSASGGGGNSYNEQFF
TRBV5-1	NA	NA	TRBJ1-1	TGCGCCAGCAGCTTCGGCTTTGGAGGTTACACTGAAGCTTTCTTT	CASSFGFGGYTEAFF
TRBV18	TRBD1	NA	TRBJ2-5	TGTGCCAGCTCACAGGGGGCCGGGGAGACCCAGTACTTC	CASSQGAGETQYF
TRBV6-1	TRBD1	NA	TRBJ2-2	TGTGCCAGCAGTGTCACGTACCCTCAGGGGGCGCGGGGCGTGACCGGGGAGCTGTTTTTT	CASSVTYPQGARGVTGELFF
TRBV11-3	NA	NA	TRBJ2-3	TGTGCCAGCAGCTTATGGCCCACAGATACGCAGTATTTT	CASSLWPTDTQYF
TRBV6-2/TRBV6-3	NA	NA	TRBJ2-6	TGTGCCAGCAGTTACGACAGGCTCAGAAACTATAATCTGGGGGCCAACGTCCTGACTTTC	CASSYDRLRNYNLGANVLTF